This is a list of T cell receptor beta chains from one sample in a study of T cell repertoires in cytomegalovirus infection. TCRdb reprocessed the reads with MiXCR, giving one entry per CDR3 protein. The sample lists 650,000 to 900,000 distinct CDR3 sequences; 29% were seen once. Their cognate antigens are unknown. The specimen was cultured CD8+ T cells from PBMCs, collected from culture after CMV antigen stimulation. These receptors all come from a human donor in good health (CMV status not recorded). Some clones in this sample may be carry-over from other donors' samples. CDR3s include the opening cysteine and the closing phenylalanine or tryptophan. The order of the fields is D gene, V gene, clone size, J gene, CDR3 protein, CDR3 DNA. The D gene is left open where the match is weak. Size is stated for part of the rows, as once, few or many counts, or as a class when the clone is expanded.

>TRBD1|TRBV3-1|.|TRBJ1-5
CASSSRDRGHYQPQHF
TGTGCCAGCAGCTCGCGGGACAGGGGGCATTATCAGCCCCAGCATTTT
>.|TRBV7-8|many|TRBJ2-7
CASSSPSGAPVTYEQYF
TGTGCCAGCAGCTCACCGTCGGGAGCGCCTGTAACCTACGAGCAGTACTTC
>.|TRBV5-6|.|TRBJ1-4
CASSSSEKLFF
TGTGCCAGCAGCTCCTCTGAAAAACTGTTTTTT
>.|TRBV12-5|.|TRBJ2-7
CASGWGPGGVYEQYF
TGTGCTAGTGGCTGGGGGCCCGGGGGAGTCTACGAGCAGTACTTC
>.|TRBV7-9|.|TRBJ2-5
CASSFGGQRETQYF
TGTGCCAGCAGCTTCGGGGGGCAGAGGGAGACCCAGTACTTC
>.|TRBV18|.|TRBJ2-7
CASSPPADSSSYEQYF
TGTGCCAGCTCACCACCTGCGGACTCAAGCTCCTACGAGCAGTACTTC
>.|TRBV12-5|few|TRBJ1-2
CASGRPDNYGYTF
TGTGCTAGTGGGAGACCAGATAACTATGGCTACACCTTC
>.|TRBV3-1|.|TRBJ2-1
CASSHYGGGREQFF
TGTGCCAGCAGCCATTATGGGGGAGGACGCGAGCAGTTCTTC
>.|TRBV20-1|.|TRBJ1-1
CSARAGTWGEAFF
TGCAGTGCTAGAGCTGGGACCTGGGGTGAAGCTTTCTTT
>.|TRBV6-6|.|TRBJ2-7
CASRDTGTGEQYF
TGTGCCAGCAGGGATACAGGGACGGGCGAGCAGTACTTC
>TRBD2|TRBV6-5|few|TRBJ2-1
CASSYGLAGVIEQFF
TGTGCCAGCAGTTACGGGCTAGCGGGGGTTATTGAGCAGTTCTTC
>TRBD2|TRBV7-6|.|TRBJ2-5
CASSLPTSGGAQTQETQYF
TGTGCCAGCAGCTTACCAACTAGCGGGGGGGCTCAGACACAAGAGACCCAGTACTTC
>TRBD1|TRBV12-3/TRBV12-4|few|TRBJ2-2
CASSPRDRANTGELFF
TGTGCCAGCAGCCCCCGGGACAGGGCGAACACCGGGGAGCTGTTTTTT
>TRBD2|TRBV7-9|many|TRBJ2-1
CASVLPGTSGGPSSYNEQFF
TGTGCCAGCGTCCTGCCCGGGACTAGCGGGGGGCCGAGCTCCTACAATGAGCAGTTCTTC
>.|TRBV7-2|many|TRBJ2-1
CASSFSGYNEQFF
TGTGCCAGCAGCTTTAGCGGATACAATGAGCAGTTCTTC